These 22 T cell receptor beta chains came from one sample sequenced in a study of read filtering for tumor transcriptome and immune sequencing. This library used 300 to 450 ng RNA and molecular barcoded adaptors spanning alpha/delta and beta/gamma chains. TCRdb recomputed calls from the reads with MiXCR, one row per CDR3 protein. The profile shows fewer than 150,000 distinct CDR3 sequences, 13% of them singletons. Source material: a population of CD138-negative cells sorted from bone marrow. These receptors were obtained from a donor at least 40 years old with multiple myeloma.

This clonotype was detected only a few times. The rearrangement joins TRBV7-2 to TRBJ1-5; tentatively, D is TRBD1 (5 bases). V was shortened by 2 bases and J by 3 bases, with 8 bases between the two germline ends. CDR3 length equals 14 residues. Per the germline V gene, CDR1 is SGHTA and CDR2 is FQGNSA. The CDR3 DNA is TGTGCCAGCAGCTTATCAGGGCCCAATCAGCCCCAGCATTTT. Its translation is CASSLSGPNQPQHF.

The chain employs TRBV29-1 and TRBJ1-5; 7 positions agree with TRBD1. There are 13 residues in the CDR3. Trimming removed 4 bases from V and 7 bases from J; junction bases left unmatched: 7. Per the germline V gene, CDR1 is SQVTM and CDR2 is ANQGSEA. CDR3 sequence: CSVGEGARQPQHF. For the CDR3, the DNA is TGCAGCGTTGGTGAGGGGGCCAGGCAGCCCCAGCATTTT.

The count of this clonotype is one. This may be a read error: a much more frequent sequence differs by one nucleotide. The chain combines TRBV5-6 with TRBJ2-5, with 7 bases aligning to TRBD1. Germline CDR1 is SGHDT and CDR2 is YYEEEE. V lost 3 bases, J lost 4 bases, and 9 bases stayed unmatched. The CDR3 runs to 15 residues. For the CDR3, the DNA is TGTGCCAGCAGCTGGGGCAGGGGGTTGCGAGAGACCCAGTACTTC. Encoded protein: CASSWGRGLRETQYF. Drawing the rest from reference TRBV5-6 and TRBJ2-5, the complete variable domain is DAGVTQSPTHLIKTRGQQVTLRCSPKSGHDTVSWYQQALGQGPQFIFQYYEEEERQRGNFPDRFSGHQFPNYSSELNVNALLLGDSALYLCASSWGRGLRETQYFGPGTRLLVL.

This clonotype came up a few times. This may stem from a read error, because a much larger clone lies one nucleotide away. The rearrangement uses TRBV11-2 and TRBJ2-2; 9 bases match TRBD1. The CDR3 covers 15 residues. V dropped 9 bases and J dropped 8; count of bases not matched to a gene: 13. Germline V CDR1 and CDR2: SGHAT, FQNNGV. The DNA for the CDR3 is TGTGCCAGTAGCCGGGACAGGGTTACAATTGGGGAGCTGTTTTTT. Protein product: CASSRDRVTIGELFF.

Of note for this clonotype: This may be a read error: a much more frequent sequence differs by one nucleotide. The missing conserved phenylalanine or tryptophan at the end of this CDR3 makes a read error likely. The CDR3 here is CASSNGDATEAFS. DNA of the CDR3: TGTGCCAGCAGCAACGGGGACGCGACTGAAGCTTTCTCT. V is TRBV7-9 and J is TRBJ1-1, with D possibly matching TRBD1 (5 bases). V was clipped by 5 bases and J by 5 bases, with 12 bases between them. This CDR3 comprises 13 residues. CDR1 is SEHNR and CDR2 is FQNEAQ in the germline V gene (reference sequence).

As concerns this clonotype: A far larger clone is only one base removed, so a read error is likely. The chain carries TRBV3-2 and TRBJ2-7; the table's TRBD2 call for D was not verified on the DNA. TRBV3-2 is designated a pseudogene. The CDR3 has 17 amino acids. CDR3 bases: TGTGCCAGCAGCCAAGATCTTGGACTAGCGGAAACCTACGAGCAGTACGTC. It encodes CASSQDLGLAETYEQYV.

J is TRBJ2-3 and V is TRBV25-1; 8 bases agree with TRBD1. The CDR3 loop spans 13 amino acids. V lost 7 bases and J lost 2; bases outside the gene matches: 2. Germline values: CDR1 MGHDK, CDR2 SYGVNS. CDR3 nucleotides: TGTGCCAGCAAGGGACAGGTCACAGATACGCAGTATTTT. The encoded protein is CASKGQVTDTQYF.

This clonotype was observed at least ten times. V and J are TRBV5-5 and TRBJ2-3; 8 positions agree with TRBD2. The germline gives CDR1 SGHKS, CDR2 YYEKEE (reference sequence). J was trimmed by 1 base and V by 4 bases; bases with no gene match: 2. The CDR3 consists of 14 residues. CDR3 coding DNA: TGTGCCAGCAGCCCACTAGCGGGCACAGATACGCAGTATTTT. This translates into CASSPLAGTDTQYF. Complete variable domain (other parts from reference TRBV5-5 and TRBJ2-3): DAGVTQSPTHLIKTRGQQVTLRCSPISGHKSVSWYQQVLGQGPQFIFQYYEKEERGRGNFPDRFSARQFPNYSSELNVNALLLGDSALYLCASSPLAGTDTQYFGPGTRLTVL.

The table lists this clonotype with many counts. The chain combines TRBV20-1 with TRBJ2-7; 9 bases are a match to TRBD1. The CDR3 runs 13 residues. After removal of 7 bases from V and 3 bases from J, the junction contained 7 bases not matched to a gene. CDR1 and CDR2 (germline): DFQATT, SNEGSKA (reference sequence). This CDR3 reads CSVGSGQGYEQYF. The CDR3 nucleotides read TGCAGTGTCGGTTCGGGACAGGGCTACGAGCAGTACTTC.

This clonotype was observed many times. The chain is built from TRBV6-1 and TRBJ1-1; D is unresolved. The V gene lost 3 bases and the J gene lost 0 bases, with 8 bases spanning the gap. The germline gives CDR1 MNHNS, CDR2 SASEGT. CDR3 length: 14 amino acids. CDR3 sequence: CASSEYVMNTEAFF. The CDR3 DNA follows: TGTGCCAGCAGTGAGTACGTAATGAACACTGAAGCTTTCTTT.

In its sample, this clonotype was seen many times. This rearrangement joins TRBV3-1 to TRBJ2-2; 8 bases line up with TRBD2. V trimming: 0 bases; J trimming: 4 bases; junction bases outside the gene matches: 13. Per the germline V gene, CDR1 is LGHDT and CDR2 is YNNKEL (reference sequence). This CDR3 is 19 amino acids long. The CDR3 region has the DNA TGTGCCAGCAGCCAAGATGGGAGAAAACGGGGGGGACGCACCGGGGAGCTGTTTTTT. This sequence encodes CASSQDGRKRGGRTGELFF.

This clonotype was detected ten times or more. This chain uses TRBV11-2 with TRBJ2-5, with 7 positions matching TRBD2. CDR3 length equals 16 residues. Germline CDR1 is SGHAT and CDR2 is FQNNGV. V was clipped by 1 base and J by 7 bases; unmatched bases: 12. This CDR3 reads CASSLGTSGAWGTQYF. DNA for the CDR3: TGTGCCAGCAGCTTAGGAACGAGCGGGGCCTGGGGGACCCAGTACTTC.

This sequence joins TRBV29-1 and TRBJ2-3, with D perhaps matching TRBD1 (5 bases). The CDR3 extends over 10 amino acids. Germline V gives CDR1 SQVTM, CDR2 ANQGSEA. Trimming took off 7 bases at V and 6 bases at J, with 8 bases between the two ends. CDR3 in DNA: TGCAGCGCTGGGGCGGATACGCAGTATTTT. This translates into CSAGADTQYF.

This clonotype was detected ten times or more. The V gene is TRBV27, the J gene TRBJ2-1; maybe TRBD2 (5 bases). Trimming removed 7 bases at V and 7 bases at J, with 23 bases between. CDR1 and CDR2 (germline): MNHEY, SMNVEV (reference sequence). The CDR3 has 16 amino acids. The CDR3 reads CASTSWRVEELNEQFF. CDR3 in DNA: TGTGCCAGCACCTCTTGGAGAGTGGAGGAACTGAATGAGCAGTTCTTC.

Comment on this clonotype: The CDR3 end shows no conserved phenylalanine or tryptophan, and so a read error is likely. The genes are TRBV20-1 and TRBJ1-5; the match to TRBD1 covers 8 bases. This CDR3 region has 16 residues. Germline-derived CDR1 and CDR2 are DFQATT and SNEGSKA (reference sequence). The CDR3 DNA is TGCAGTACTAGATCCTATACCGGGACAGGCTATCAGCCCCAGCATCTT. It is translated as CSTRSYTGTGYQPQHL.

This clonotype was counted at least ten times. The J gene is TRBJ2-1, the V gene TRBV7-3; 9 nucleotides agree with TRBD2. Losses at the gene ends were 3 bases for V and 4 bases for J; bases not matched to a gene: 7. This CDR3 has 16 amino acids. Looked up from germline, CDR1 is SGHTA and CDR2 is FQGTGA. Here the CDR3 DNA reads TGTGCCAGCAGCTTGGCTAGCGGGGATTTTTACAATGAGCAGTTCTTC. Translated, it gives CASSLASGDFYNEQFF. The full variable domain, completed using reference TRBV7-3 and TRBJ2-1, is GAGVSQTPSNKVTEKGKYVELRCDPISGHTALYWYRQSLGQGPEFLIYFQGTGAADDSGLPNDRFFAVRPEGSVSTLKIQRTERGDSAVYLCASSLASGDFYNEQFFGPGTRLTVL.

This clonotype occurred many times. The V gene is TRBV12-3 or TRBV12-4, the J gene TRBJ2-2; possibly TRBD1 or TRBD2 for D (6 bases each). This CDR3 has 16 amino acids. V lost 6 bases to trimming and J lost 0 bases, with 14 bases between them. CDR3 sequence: CASSPLGGTNTGELFF. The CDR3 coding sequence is TGTGCCAGCAGCCCTTTAGGGGGGACGAACACCGGGGAGCTGTTTTTT.

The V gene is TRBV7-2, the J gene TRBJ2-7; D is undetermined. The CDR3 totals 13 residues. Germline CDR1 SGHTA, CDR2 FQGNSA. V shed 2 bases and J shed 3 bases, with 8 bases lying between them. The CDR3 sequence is CASSLRIGYEQYF. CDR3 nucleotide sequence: TGTGCCAGCAGCTTACGGATTGGCTACGAGCAGTACTTC.

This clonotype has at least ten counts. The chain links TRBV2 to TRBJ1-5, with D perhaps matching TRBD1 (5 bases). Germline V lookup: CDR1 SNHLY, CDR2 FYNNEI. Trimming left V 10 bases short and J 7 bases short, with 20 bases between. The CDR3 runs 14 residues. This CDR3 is CATSSGPRAQPQHF. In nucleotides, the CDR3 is TGTGCCACCTCATCGGGGCCTAGGGCCCAGCCCCAGCATTTT.

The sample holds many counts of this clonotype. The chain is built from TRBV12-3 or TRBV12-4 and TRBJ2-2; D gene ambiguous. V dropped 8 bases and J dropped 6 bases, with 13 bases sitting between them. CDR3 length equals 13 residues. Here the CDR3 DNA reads TGTGCCAGCTTCTCTGGCGCCCCCGGGGAGCTGTTTTTT. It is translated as CASFSGAPGELFF.

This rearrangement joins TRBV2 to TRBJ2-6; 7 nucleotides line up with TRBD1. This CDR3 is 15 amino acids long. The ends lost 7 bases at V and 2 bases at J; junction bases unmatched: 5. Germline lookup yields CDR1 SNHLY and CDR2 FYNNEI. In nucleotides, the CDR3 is TGTGCCAGCACCTGGGACAGTGCTGGGGCCAACGTCCTGACTTTC. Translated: CASTWDSAGANVLTF.

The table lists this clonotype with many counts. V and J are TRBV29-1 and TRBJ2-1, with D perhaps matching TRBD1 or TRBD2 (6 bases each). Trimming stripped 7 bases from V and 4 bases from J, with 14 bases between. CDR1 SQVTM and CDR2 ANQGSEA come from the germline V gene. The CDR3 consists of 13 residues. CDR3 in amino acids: CSGGQGGYNEQFF. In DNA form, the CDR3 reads TGCAGCGGGGGGCAAGGAGGGTACAATGAGCAGTTCTTC.